This TCR beta chain is drawn from a study of control samples from healthy donors and cancer patients. TCRdb's table, derived via immunoSEQ multiplex PCR, lists solely in-frame clones and lacks some. The table has about 98,000 clones, about four fifths seen once; the top ten hold about 2%. V lost 7 bases and J lost 8; bases outside the gene matches: 8. Germline CDR1 SGHDT, CDR2 YYEEEE. The length of the CDR3 is 13 residues. The receptor comes from a man aged 55 to 70 in good health. This sequence joins TRBV5-6 and TRBJ2-1, with 8 bases that match TRBD2. Sequencing was carried out using blood. CDR3 sequence: CASRPGGQDEQFF. The CDR3 nucleotides are TGTGCCAGCCGGCCGGGGGGGCAGGATGAGCAGTTCTTC.